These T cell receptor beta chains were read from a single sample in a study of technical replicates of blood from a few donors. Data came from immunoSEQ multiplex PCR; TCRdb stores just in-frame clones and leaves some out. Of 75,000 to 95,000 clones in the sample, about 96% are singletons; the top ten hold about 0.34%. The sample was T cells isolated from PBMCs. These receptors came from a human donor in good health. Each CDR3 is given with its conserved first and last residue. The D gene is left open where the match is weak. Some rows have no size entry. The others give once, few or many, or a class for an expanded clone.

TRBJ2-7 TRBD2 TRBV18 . CASSPPWLAGSYEQYF TGTGCCAGCTCACCACCCTGGCTAGCGGGGTCCTACGAGCAGTACTTC
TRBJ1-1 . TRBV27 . CASSLSGTQFDAFF TGTGCCAGCAGTTTATCGGGGACTCAATTCGACGCTTTCTTT
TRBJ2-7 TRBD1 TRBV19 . CASSVRDRGHEQYF TGTGCCAGTAGTGTCCGGGACAGGGGCCACGAGCAGTACTTC
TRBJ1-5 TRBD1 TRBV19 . CASMPGQGHQPQHF TGTGCCAGTATGCCGGGACAGGGTCATCAGCCCCAGCATTTT
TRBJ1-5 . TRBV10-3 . CAISESLAGNQPQHF TGTGCCATCAGTGAGTCTTTGGCAGGCAATCAGCCCCAGCATTTT
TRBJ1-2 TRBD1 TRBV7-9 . CASSWDRGREFYGYTF TGTGCCAGCAGCTGGGACAGGGGGCGGGAATTCTATGGCTACACCTTC
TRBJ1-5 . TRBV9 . CASSPRDTNQPQHF TGTGCCAGCAGCCCCCGGGACACCAATCAGCCCCAGCATTTT
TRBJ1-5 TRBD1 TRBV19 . CASKDGTVDQPQHF TGTGCCAGTAAGGATGGGACAGTGGATCAGCCCCAGCATTTT
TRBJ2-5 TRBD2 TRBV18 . CASSPPTGTSVQETQYF TGTGCCAGCTCACCACCGACCGGCACTAGCGTTCAAGAGACCCAGTACTTC
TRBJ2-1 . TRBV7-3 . CASSPLRTEMYNEQFF TGTGCCAGCAGCCCTCTCCGGACTGAGATGTACAATGAGCAGTTCTTC
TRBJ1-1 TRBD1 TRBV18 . CASSLSPGTGEAFF TGTGCCAGCTCACTCTCACCCGGGACAGGGGAAGCTTTCTTT
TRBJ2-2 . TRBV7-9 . CASSYTYTGELFF TGTGCCAGCAGCTATACTTACACCGGGGAGCTGTTTTTT
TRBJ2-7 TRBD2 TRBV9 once CASSVAPLAGGPNEQYF TGTGCCAGCAGCGTAGCCCCACTAGCGGGAGGGCCGAACGAGCAGTACTTC
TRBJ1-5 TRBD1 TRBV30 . CAWSYGQGTQPQHF TGTGCCTGGAGTTACGGACAGGGGACTCAGCCCCAGCATTTT
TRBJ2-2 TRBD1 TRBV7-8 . CASSSPRWSGGEGSPGLFF TGTGCCAGCAGCTCCCCCCGCTGGTCAGGGGGAGAGGGGTCCCCCGGGCTGTTTTTT
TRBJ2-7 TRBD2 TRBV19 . CASSSAGEDYEQYF TGTGCCAGTAGCTCAGCGGGGGAAGACTACGAGCAGTACTTC
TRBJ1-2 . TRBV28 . CASSFLPGQSGYTF TGTGCCAGCAGTTTCCTCCCAGGGCAATCTGGCTACACCTTC
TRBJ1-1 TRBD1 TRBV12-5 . CASGLTLTGTELNTEAFF TGTGCTAGTGGTTTGACTCTCACCGGGACAGAACTGAACACTGAAGCTTTCTTT
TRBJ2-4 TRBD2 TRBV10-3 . CAISDSSGMGKNIQYF TGTGCCATCAGTGACTCTAGCGGGATGGGCAAAAACATTCAGTACTTC
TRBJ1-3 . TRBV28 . CASSLQGSGNTIYF TGTGCCAGCAGTTTACAGGGATCGGGAAACACCATATATTTT
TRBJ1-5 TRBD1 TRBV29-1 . CSVETGTGNQPQHF TGCAGCGTTGAAACCGGGACAGGTAATCAGCCCCAGCATTTT
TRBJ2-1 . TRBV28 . CASSLRRWGPYNEQFF TGTGCCAGCAGTTTAAGGCGGTGGGGCCCATACAATGAGCAGTTCTTC
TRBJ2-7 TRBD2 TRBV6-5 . CASTQEGLAAEQYF TGTGCCAGCACCCAAGAAGGACTAGCTGCCGAGCAGTACTTC
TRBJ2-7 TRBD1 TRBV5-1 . CASSLAGGTGEQYF TGCGCCAGCAGCTTGGCAGGGGGCACGGGAGAGCAGTACTTC
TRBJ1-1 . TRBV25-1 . CASRSNTEAFF TGTGCCAGCAGGAGCAACACTGAAGCTTTCTTT
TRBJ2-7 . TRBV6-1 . CASSEFILVTAQTYEQYF TGTGCCAGCAGTGAATTTATTTTAGTAACAGCTCAGACCTACGAGCAGTACTTC
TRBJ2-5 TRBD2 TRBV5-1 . CASSSGLAGVRETQYF TGCGCCAGCAGCTCGGGACTAGCGGGAGTACGAGAGACCCAGTACTTC
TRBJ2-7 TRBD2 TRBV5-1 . CASSWSGSEYEQYF TGCGCCAGCAGCTGGAGCGGGAGCGAATACGAGCAGTACTTC
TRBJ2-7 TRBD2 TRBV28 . CASRPGGRARQSYEQYF TGTGCCAGCAGACCGGGGGGGAGGGCCAGGCAATCCTACGAGCAGTACTTC
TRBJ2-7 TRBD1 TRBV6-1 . CASSVQGAPSYEQYF TGTGCCAGCAGTGTACAGGGGGCGCCCTCCTACGAGCAGTACTTC
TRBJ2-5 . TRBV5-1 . CASSLAGQGQETQYF TGCGCCAGCAGCTTGGCCGGGCAGGGTCAAGAGACCCAGTACTTC
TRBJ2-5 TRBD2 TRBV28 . CASSFGGRQETQYF TGTGCCAGCAGTTTTGGCGGGAGGCAAGAGACCCAGTACTTC
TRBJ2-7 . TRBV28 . CASCDRTYEQYF TGTGCCAGCTGCGACAGAACCTACGAGCAGTACTTC
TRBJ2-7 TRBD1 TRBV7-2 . CASSSGQGFHEQYF TGTGCCAGCAGCTCGGGACAGGGTTTCCACGAGCAGTACTTC
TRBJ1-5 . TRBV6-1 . CASSPQGKGGQPQHF TGTGCCAGCAGCCCCCAGGGGAAAGGGGGTCAGCCCCAGCATTTT